This TCR beta chain comes out of a study of OX40 agonist ivuxolimab in advanced cancers. Findings of the study overall: Relative to CD4+, CD8+ T cells held more expanded clones on average.

Profiling relied on immunoSEQ multiplex PCR, and the TCRdb table lists in-frame clones only, not all of them. The table lists tens of thousands of clones, roughly 93% of them singletons. V lost 5 bases and J 3 bases, leaving 12 bases between the germline ends. This CDR3 contains 14 residues. Germline V gene data show CDR1 as SGHTA and CDR2 as FQGTGA. On this clone: Its specificity is not known.

The gene calls are TRBV7-3 and TRBJ2-3, with D possibly matching TRBD1 (6 bases). The material was CD4+ or CD8+ T cells sorted from blood, obtained in a trial of the OX40 agonist ivuxolimab. This receptor was identified in an adult with an advanced solid tumor such as melanoma, head and neck, liver or kidney cancer. CDR3 nucleotide sequence: TGTGCCAGCAGCCCTCAGGGGTCTACAGATACGCAGTATTTT. Protein: CASSPQGSTDTQYF.